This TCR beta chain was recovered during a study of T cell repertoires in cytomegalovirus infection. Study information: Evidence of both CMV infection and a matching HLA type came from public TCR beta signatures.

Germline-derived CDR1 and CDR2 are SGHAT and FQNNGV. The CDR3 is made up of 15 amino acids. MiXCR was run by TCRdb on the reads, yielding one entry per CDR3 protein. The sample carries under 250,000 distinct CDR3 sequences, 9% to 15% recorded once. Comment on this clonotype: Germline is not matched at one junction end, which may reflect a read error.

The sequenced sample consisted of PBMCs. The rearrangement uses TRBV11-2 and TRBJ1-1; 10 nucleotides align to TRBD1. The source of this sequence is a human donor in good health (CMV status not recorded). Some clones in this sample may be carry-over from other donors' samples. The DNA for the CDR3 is TGTGCCAGCAGCTTGACAGGGGGCGCGAACACTGAAGATTTCTTT. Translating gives CASSLTGGANTEDFF.